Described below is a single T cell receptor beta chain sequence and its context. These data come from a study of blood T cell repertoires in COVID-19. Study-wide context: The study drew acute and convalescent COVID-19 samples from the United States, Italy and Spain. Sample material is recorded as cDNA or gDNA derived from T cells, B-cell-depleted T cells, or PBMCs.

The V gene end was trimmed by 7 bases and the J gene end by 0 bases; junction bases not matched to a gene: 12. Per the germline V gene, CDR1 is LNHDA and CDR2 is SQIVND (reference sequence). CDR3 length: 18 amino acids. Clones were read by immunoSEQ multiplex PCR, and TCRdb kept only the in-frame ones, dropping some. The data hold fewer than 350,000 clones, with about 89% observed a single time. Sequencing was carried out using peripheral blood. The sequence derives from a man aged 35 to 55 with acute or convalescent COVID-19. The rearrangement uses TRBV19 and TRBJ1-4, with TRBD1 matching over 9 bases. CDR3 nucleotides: TGTGCCAGTAAGGTGGGACAGGGTTTAGGTCCAACTAATGAAAAACTGTTTTTT. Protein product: CASKVGQGLGPTNEKLFF.